Reported below is one TCR beta chain. These data are taken from a study of blood T cell repertoires in COVID-19. Study background: Some COVID-19 samples were acute and others convalescent; all came from the United States, Italy and Spain.

Which cohort a participant joined came from the clinical history participants gave. The CDR3 extends over 15 amino acids. Unmatched junction bases numbered 10, after V lost 5 bases and J lost 4 bases. Germline CDR1 SGHAT, CDR2 FQDESV (reference sequence). The method was immunoSEQ multiplex PCR; TCRdb's version includes in-frame clones alone and lacks a portion of them. This table has under 200,000 clones, almost 85% appearing once. The rearrangement uses TRBV11-1 and TRBJ2-7; 8 bases are shared with TRBD1. The sequenced material came from PBMCs or T cells enriched from blood (not recorded which). The sequence was obtained from a man aged 45-65 years who had recovered from COVID-19. The CDR3 DNA sequence: TGTGCCAGCAGCCCCGGGCAGGGGGCTTTGTACGAGCAGTACTTC. Translated, it gives CASSPGQGALYEQYF.